One and the same sample provided the 10 T cell receptor beta chains below, sequenced in a study of blood T cell repertoires in COVID-19. This table comes from immunoSEQ multiplex PCR, and its TCRdb copy is limited to in-frame clones, with some not included. The data contain roughly 190,000 clones, approximately 91% of them singletons. Source material: peripheral blood. The receptors stem from a middle-aged woman who had recovered from COVID-19.

J is TRBJ2-7 and V is TRBV5-1; the match to TRBD2 covers 10 bases. With 9 bases clipped from V and 2 bases from J, the junction kept 8 bases outside the gene matches. CDR1 and CDR2 from the germline V gene are SGHRS and YFSETQ. The CDR3 runs 14 residues. CDR3 sequence reads: CAMRQREGTYEQYF. The CDR3 bases are TGCGCCATGCGCCAGCGGGAGGGAACCTACGAGCAGTACTTC.

The V call is TRBV27, the J call TRBJ2-3, with 7 bases fitting TRBD2. J lost 8 bases, V lost 7 bases, and 12 bases had no gene match. The CDR3 is 14 residues long. CDR1 and CDR2 (germline): MNHEY, SMNVEV (reference sequence). CDR3 sequence reads: CASTKQGRVGTQYF. CDR3 DNA sequence: TGTGCCAGCACCAAACAAGGGAGGGTTGGTACGCAGTATTTT.

The rearrangement links TRBV19 to TRBJ2-3, with TRBD2 matching over 13 bases. CDR3 size: 14 residues. The germline V gene encodes CDR1 LNHDA and CDR2 SQIVND (reference sequence). The V segment lost 9 bases and the J segment 6 bases; nucleotides outside the gene matches: 6. Here the CDR3 DNA reads TGTGCCAGCAGACTAGCGGGAGGTTCGGATACGCAGTATTTT. Translation gives CASRLAGGSDTQYF.

This chain connects TRBV18 to TRBJ2-1; D unresolved. V shed 2 bases and J shed 6 bases, with 17 bases lying between them. This CDR3 has 16 residues. Germline CDR1 and CDR2: KGHSH and LQKENI. The CDR3 sequence is CASSPSIIVASNEQFF. The CDR3 nucleotides read TGTGCCAGCTCACCATCTATCATCGTAGCTAGCAATGAGCAGTTCTTC.

CDR3 in amino acids: CASSIQAEAGELFF. CDR3 coding DNA: TGTGCCAGTAGTATACAAGCGGAAGCCGGGGAGCTGTTTTTT. The chain combines TRBV19 with TRBJ2-2, with a weak D call TRBD2 (5 bases). Germline CDR1 reads LNHDA; CDR2 reads SQIVND (reference sequence). V gave up 2 bases and J gave up 6 bases, with 10 bases separating them. The CDR3 is 14 amino acids.

The genes are TRBV19 and TRBJ2-1, with D maybe TRBD2 (6 bases). Germline-derived CDR1 and CDR2 are LNHDA and SQIVND (reference sequence). The CDR3 covers 12 residues. Trimming stripped 5 bases from V and 7 bases from J, with 9 bases between. The CDR3 nucleotides read TGTGCCAGTAGTTTGACTAGAAATGAGCAGTTCTTC. Its protein product is CASSLTRNEQFF.

This chain uses TRBV7-6 with TRBJ2-2; 9 bases fit TRBD2. The CDR3 totals 18 residues. The germline V gene encodes CDR1 SGHVS and CDR2 FNYEAQ. V lost 3 bases to trimming and J lost 2 bases; unmatched junction nucleotides: 10. The CDR3 sequence: CASSLFAPLAGNTGELFF. In DNA, the CDR3 is TGTGCCAGCAGCTTGTTCGCCCCTCTAGCGGGAAACACCGGGGAGCTGTTTTTT. Drawing the rest from reference TRBV7-6 and TRBJ2-2, the complete variable domain is GAGVSQSPRYKVTKRGQDVALRCDPISGHVSLYWYRQALGQGPEFLTYFNYEAQQDKSGLPNDRFSAERPEGSISTLTIQRTEQRDSAMYRCASSLFAPLAGNTGELFFGEGSRLTVL.

The chain joins TRBV11-2 to TRBJ2-5; 8 bases map to TRBD2. The CDR3 sequence is 18 residues long. The germline gives CDR1 SGHAT, CDR2 FQNNGV. The trim removed 4 bases at V and 7 bases at J, leaving 20 bases unmatched. CDR3 amino acids: CASSSPFRLASIGGTQYF. The CDR3 DNA reads TGTGCCAGCAGCTCCCCTTTCCGACTAGCGAGCATTGGCGGGACCCAGTACTTC.

This rearrangement joins TRBV28 to TRBJ2-3, with TRBD2 identical over 7 bases. Germline trimming cut 6 bases from V and 5 bases from J; bases unmatched to any gene: 11. CDR1 and CDR2 from the germline V gene are MDHEN and SYDVKM. The CDR3 spans 15 residues. The CDR3 reads CASRTSGEGQDTQYF. The CDR3 nucleotides read TGTGCCAGCAGGACATCGGGGGAGGGCCAAGATACGCAGTATTTT.

The V and J genes are TRBV4-1 and TRBJ2-2, with TRBD2 matching over 14 bases. The germline CDR1 and CDR2 sequences are MGHRA and YSYEKL. J was trimmed by 7 bases and V by 4 bases; bases with no gene match: 8. The CDR3 extends over 17 amino acids. The DNA for the CDR3 is TGCGCCAGCAGCCTATTGGGACTAGCGGGAGCCGTCGGGGAGCTGTTTTTT. It specifies CASSLLGLAGAVGELFF.